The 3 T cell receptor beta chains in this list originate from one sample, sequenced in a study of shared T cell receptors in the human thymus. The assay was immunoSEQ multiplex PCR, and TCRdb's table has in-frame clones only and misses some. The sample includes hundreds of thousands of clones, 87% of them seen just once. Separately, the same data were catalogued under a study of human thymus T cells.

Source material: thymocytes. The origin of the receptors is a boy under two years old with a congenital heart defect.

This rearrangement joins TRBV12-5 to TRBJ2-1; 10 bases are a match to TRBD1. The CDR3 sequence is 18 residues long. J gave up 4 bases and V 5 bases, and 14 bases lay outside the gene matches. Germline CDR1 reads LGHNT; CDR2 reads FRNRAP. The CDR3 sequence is CASGTGQGSEIRYNEQFF. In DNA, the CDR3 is TGTGCTAGTGGTACGGGACAGGGGTCGGAGATTAGGTACAATGAGCAGTTCTTC.

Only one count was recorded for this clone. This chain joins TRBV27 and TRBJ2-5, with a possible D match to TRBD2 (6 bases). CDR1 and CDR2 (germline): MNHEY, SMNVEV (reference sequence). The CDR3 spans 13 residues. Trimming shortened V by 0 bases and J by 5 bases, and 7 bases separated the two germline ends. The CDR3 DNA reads TGTGCCAGCAGTTTATCCGCGGGGGAGACCCAGTACTTC. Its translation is CASSLSAGETQYF.

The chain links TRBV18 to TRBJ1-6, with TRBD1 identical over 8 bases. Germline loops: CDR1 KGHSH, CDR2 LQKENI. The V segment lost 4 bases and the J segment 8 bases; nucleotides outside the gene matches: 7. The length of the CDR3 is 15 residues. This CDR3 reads CASSLGQGPYSPLHF. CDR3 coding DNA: TGTGCCAGCTCACTCGGACAGGGCCCGTATTCACCCCTCCACTTT. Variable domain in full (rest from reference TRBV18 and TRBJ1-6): NAGVMQNPRHLVRRRGQEARLRCSPMKGHSHVYWYRQLPEEGLKFMVYLQKENIIDESGMPKERFSAEFPKEGPSILRIQQVVRGDSAAYFCASSLGQGPYSPLHFGNGTRLTVT.